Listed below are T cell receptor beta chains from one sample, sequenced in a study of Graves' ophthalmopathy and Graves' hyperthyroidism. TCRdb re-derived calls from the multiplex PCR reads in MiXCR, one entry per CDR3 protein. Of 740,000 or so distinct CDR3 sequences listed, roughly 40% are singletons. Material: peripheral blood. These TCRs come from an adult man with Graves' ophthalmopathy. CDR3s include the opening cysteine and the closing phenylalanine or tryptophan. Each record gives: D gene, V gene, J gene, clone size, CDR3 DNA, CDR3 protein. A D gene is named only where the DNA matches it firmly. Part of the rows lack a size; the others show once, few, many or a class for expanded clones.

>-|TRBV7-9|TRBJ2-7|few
TGTGCCAGCAGCCAAGCTGTGGACTACGAGCAGTACTTC
CASSQAVDYEQYF
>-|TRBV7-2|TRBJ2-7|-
TGCGCCAGCAGCCTGGTCGAACGGGGGGCGCAAGAGCAGTACTTC
CASSLVERGAQEQYF
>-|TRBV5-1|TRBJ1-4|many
TGCGCCAGCAGCTCAGACCCTAAGACGGGGCTGTTTTTT
CASSSDPKTGLFF
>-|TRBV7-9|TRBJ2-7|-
TGTGCCAGCAGCTTCGAGGTTTACGAGCAGTGCTTC
CASSFEVYEQCF
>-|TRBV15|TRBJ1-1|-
TGTGCCGCCAGCGCAGAGAGAGGTAGGGGTTTCTTT
CAASAERGRGFF
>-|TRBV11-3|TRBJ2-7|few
TGTGCCAGCGTCCCCTCCGCCGCAACCAACTACGAGCAGTACTTC
CASVPSAATNYEQYF
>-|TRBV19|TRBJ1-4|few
TGTGCCAGTAGTTCCCGGACGCGAGGCGAAAAACTGTTTTTT
CASSSRTRGEKLFF
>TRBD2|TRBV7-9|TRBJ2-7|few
TGTGCCAGCAGCTGGGGCGGGAGTTCCAACGAGCAGTACTTC
CASSWGGSSNEQYF
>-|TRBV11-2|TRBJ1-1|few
TGTGCCAGCAGCTTAGGGTATCCGGGGGGCTACTCTGAAGCTTTCTTT
CASSLGYPGGYSEAFF
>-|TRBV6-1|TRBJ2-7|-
TGTGCCAGCAGTACAGGCTACGAGCAGAACTTC
CASSTGYEQNF
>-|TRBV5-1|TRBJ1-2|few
TGCGCCACCACGGAGACAGATGGCTATGGCTACACCTTC
CATTETDGYGYTF
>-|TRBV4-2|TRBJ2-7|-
TGTGCCAGCAGCCAAGAAATTGCTGGGACTGGGCGGTACGAGCAGTACTTC
CASSQEIAGTGRYEQYF
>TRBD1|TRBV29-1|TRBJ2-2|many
TGCAGCGTGGCCGGGACAGTCCCTAACACCGGGGAGCTGTTTTTT
CSVAGTVPNTGELFF
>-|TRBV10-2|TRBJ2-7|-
TGTGCCAGCCGCCGGGTACTAGCTGTCGCCTACGAGCAGTACTTC
CASRRVLAVAYEQYF
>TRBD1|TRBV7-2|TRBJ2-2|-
TGTGCCAGCAGCTTATTTAAGGGGGCTCACACCGGGGAGCTGTTTTTT
CASSLFKGAHTGELFF
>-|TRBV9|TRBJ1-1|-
TGTGCCAGCAGCGTAGCGGGCTCGATCGGGAACACTGAAGCTTTCTTT
CASSVAGSIGNTEAFF
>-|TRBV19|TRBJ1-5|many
TGTGCCAGTAGTATACCGAACAGCAATCAGCCCCAGCATTTT
CASSIPNSNQPQHF
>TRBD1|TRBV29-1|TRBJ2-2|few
TGCAGCGTTTGGGACAGCATTACCGGGGAGCTGTTTTTT
CSVWDSITGELFF
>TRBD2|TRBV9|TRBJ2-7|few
TGTGCCAGCAGCGTAGGACTAGCGGGAGGAGGGGAGCAGTACTTC
CASSVGLAGGGEQYF
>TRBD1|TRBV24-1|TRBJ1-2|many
TGTGCCACCAGTGATGCCGGGACAGGGATAGGCGGCTACACCTTC
CATSDAGTGIGGYTF
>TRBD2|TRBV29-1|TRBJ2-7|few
TGCAGCGTTGAAAGGGGAGGGCAGCCCTACGAGCAGTACTTC
CSVERGGQPYEQYF
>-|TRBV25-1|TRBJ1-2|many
TGTGCCAGCAGTGTTTTCCCAGCCCCAAATACAGGGATTGAAGGCTACACCTTC
CASSVFPAPNTGIEGYTF